The subject of this entry is one T cell receptor beta chain. These data come from a study of technical replicates of blood from several donors. V was pared by 6 bases and J by 4 bases, with 12 bases between. The CDR3 is 13 residues long. Looked up from germline, CDR1 is MNHNS and CDR2 is SASEGT. Assay used: immunoSEQ multiplex PCR; TCRdb lists only in-frame clones, some missing. Counted here are tens of thousands of clones, roughly 93% occurring once; the ten biggest clones make up 0.24%. This sequence originates from a human donor in good health. The rearrangement links TRBV6-1 to TRBJ1-1; D is perhaps TRBD1 (6 bases). Material: T cells isolated from PBMCs. CDR3 sequence (DNA): TGTGCCAGCAGGTCAGGGGTGTCCACTGAAGCTTTCTTT. Translation gives CASRSGVSTEAFF.